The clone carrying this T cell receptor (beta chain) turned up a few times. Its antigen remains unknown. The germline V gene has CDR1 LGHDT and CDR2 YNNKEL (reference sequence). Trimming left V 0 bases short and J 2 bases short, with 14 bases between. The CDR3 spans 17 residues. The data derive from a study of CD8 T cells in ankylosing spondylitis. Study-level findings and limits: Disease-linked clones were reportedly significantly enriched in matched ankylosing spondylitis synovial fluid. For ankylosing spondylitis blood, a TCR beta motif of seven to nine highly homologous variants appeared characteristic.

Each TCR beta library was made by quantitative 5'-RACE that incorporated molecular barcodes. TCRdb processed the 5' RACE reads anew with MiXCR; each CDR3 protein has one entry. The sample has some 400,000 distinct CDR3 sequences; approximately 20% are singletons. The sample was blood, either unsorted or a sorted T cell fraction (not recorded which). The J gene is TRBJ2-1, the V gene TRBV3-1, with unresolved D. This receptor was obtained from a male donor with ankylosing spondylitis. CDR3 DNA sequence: TGTGCCAGCAGCCAAGATCTCGCAGCGCTCACCTACAATGAGCAGTTCTTC. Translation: CASSQDLAALTYNEQFF.